This T cell receptor (beta chain) was recovered during a study of cytomegalovirus exposure and HLA in healthy donors. The wider study: Early released data comprised about 85 million unique TCRs from HLA-typed donors.

The CDR3 loop spans 12 amino acids. V was pared by 5 bases and J by 6 bases, with 11 bases between. Germline V gene lookup returns CDR1 PRHDT and CDR2 FYEKMQ (reference sequence). PCR involved 60 Vbeta and 13 Jbeta primers. In the authors' workflow: An analysis that came later counted tens of millions of unique TCR beta chains, 9 million to 12 million shared. TCRdb's copy holds only in-frame clones and misses some; the assay was immunoSEQ multiplex PCR. V and J calls and clone size come straight from that table; D and trimming were deduced from the DNA. The data hold 90,000 to 95,000 clones, with roughly 79% observed a single time. For this clone: No antigen is known for it.

Study-wide findings and caveats: There were some public TCRs occurring in many donors, but most TCR sequences were rare. Reported results showed that the classifier diagnosed cytomegalovirus status with high specificity and sensitivity.

This receptor was identified in a man aged 30 to 39 in good health and CMV-seronegative. The source material was PBMCs. The chain carries TRBV13 and TRBJ2-7; D perhaps matches TRBD2 (5 bases). The CDR3 loop is CASSEGTSEQYV. The CDR3 coding sequence is TGTGCCAGCAGCGAGGGAACCTCCGAGCAGTACGTC.